Listed below are T cell receptor beta chains from one sample, sequenced in a study of T cells in Graves' hyperthyroidism and ophthalmopathy. TCRdb recomputed calls from the multiplex PCR reads with MiXCR, one row per CDR3 protein. Of a few hundred thousand distinct CDR3 sequences detected, approximately 15% appear once; the ten largest clones hold less than 35%. The sequenced sample was blood. The receptors come from a woman aged 25 to 45 with Graves' hyperthyroidism. CDR3s include the opening cysteine and the closing phenylalanine or tryptophan. Each record gives: CDR3 length, V gene, J gene, D gene, CDR3 protein. A D gene is named only where the DNA matches it firmly.

length: 14; V: TRBV28; J: TRBJ2-6; D: TRBD1; CDR3: CASRRGPGANVLTF
length: 17; V: TRBV25-1; J: TRBJ2-7; D: TRBD2; CDR3: CASSPPWTSGRAYEQYF
length: 15; V: TRBV7-2; J: TRBJ2-6; D: -; CDR3: CAGSLNPGGANVLTF
length: 15; V: TRBV10-2; J: TRBJ2-1; D: TRBD2; CDR3: CASSKPGGPSIEQFF
length: 16; V: TRBV18; J: TRBJ2-5; D: -; CDR3: CASSPRAGTSQETQYF
length: 14; V: TRBV7-9; J: TRBJ1-1; D: -; CDR3: CASSFSDNLAEAFF
length: 16; V: TRBV19; J: TRBJ2-1; D: TRBD2; CDR3: CASMGLAGSSYNEQFF
length: 15; V: TRBV3-1; J: TRBJ1-3; D: TRBD1; CDR3: CASSRTGLSGNTIYF
length: 17; V: TRBV24-1; J: TRBJ1-5; D: TRBD1; CDR3: CATTVRPGQVGSQPQHF
length: 20; V: TRBV9; J: TRBJ2-3; D: TRBD2; CDR3: CASSVATPSGRAVGVDTQYF
length: 14; V: TRBV12-3/TRBV12-4; J: TRBJ2-1; D: TRBD2; CDR3: CASSAHDSGGGRFF
length: 15; V: TRBV6-2/TRBV6-3; J: TRBJ1-5; D: -; CDR3: CASNLGLSSNQPQHF
length: 16; V: TRBV20-1; J: TRBJ2-1; D: -; CDR3: CSARKGGSPSYNEQFF
length: 15; V: TRBV2; J: TRBJ2-1; D: -; CDR3: CASSVGSSSYNEQFF
length: 15; V: TRBV24-1; J: TRBJ2-7; D: -; CDR3: CATSDPLAQFDEQYF
length: 13; V: TRBV29-1; J: TRBJ2-7; D: -; CDR3: CSASLGGLREQYF
length: 13; V: TRBV4-1; J: TRBJ2-5; D: TRBD1; CDR3: CASRDRAEETQYF
length: 15; V: TRBV18; J: TRBJ2-3; D: TRBD2; CDR3: CASSPSSGRTDTQYF
length: 16; V: TRBV7-8; J: TRBJ2-1; D: TRBD2; CDR3: CASSLDAGGFCNEQFF
length: 13; V: TRBV9; J: TRBJ2-5; D: -; CDR3: CASSVESSATQYF
length: 15; V: TRBV27; J: TRBJ2-7; D: TRBD2; CDR3: CASSSWTSGPYEQYF
length: 13; V: TRBV24-1; J: TRBJ1-1; D: -; CDR3: CATAGTLNTEAFF
length: 15; V: TRBV12-3/TRBV12-4; J: TRBJ1-5; D: -; CDR3: CASSAALGYNQPQHF
length: 15; V: TRBV6-1; J: TRBJ1-5; D: TRBD1; CDR3: CASSMTGGDNQPQHF
length: 15; V: TRBV2; J: TRBJ2-3; D: TRBD1; CDR3: CASSELRGRTDTQYF
length: 13; V: TRBV29-1; J: TRBJ2-5; D: -; CDR3: CSVGQRLAETQYF
length: 16; V: TRBV27; J: TRBJ1-5; D: -; CDR3: CASSPIQGYSNQPQHF
length: 14; V: TRBV5-6; J: TRBJ2-1; D: -; CDR3: CASSLVAGADEQFF
length: 13; V: TRBV3-1; J: TRBJ1-4; D: -; CDR3: CASSPLYGEKLFF
length: 20; V: TRBV28; J: TRBJ2-1; D: TRBD2; CDR3: CASSLWGKLAGVKGGNEQFF
length: 16; V: TRBV12-3/TRBV12-4; J: TRBJ2-7; D: TRBD1; CDR3: CASSRGNPGQKYEQYF
length: 14; V: TRBV3-1; J: TRBJ1-1; D: TRBD1; CDR3: CASTAVTGGTEAFF
length: 14; V: TRBV28; J: TRBJ2-3; D: -; CDR3: CASSPIDSTDTQYF
length: 19; V: TRBV3-1; J: TRBJ1-3; D: TRBD1; CDR3: CASSHQDRVVVPSGNTIYF
length: 14; V: TRBV7-9; J: TRBJ1-2; D: -; CDR3: CASSPGQANYGYTF
length: 13; V: TRBV5-1; J: TRBJ2-7; D: -; CDR3: CASSRDHGYEQYF
length: 15; V: TRBV2; J: TRBJ2-3; D: TRBD2; CDR3: CASRAGLAFTDTQYF
length: 13; V: TRBV6-1; J: TRBJ2-1; D: -; CDR3: CASSVRQYNEQFF
length: 15; V: TRBV5-1; J: TRBJ2-1; D: TRBD2; CDR3: CATKTTSGTYNEQFF
length: 15; V: TRBV28; J: TRBJ2-7; D: -; CDR3: CASKTGTTTPREQYF
length: 15; V: TRBV28; J: TRBJ2-3; D: TRBD2; CDR3: CASGGGSVRTDTQYF
length: 22; V: TRBV5-1; J: TRBJ2-3; D: TRBD2; CDR3: CASSRRLSGRASLESLRDTQYF
length: 14; V: TRBV20-1; J: TRBJ2-1; D: -; CDR3: CSARGPGTYNEQFF
length: 12; V: TRBV28; J: TRBJ2-7; D: -; CDR3: CASSTTRYEQYF
length: 14; V: TRBV11-2; J: TRBJ2-7; D: -; CDR3: CASSSRGSAYEQYF